The 10 T cell receptor beta chains given below trace back to one sample, sequenced in a study of blood T cell repertoires in COVID-19. The protocol was immunoSEQ multiplex PCR, while the TCRdb copy is restricted to in-frame clones and leaves out a portion. The profile shows approximately 47,000 clones, roughly 84% of them singletons. The material sequenced was peripheral blood. These receptor sequences come from a woman in her fifties or sixties with acute or convalescent COVID-19.

The genes are TRBV12-3 or TRBV12-4 and TRBJ1-5; a weak D match, TRBD1 (5 bases). CDR3 size: 12 residues. Trimming pared 5 bases from V and 9 bases from J, leaving 11 bases between. DNA of the CDR3: TGTGCCAGCAGTCTTAGTACAGGGCCCCAGCATTTT. The encoded protein is CASSLSTGPQHF.

For the CDR3, the DNA is TGTGCCAGCAGTGACAGGGGGGAAGCTTTCTTT. This sequence encodes CASSDRGEAFF. V usage is TRBV12-3 or TRBV12-4 and J usage is TRBJ1-1, with 9 bases matching TRBD1. The CDR3 extends over 11 amino acids. The V and J ends lost 5 bases and 8 bases, in that order; junction bases with no gene match: 0.

The V call is TRBV6-2 or TRBV6-3, the J call TRBJ2-3; TRBD1 matches at 9 bases. V lost 4 bases to trimming and J lost 3 bases; unmatched junction nucleotides: 5. The CDR3 covers 15 residues. Germline V gene sequence: CDR1 MNHEY, CDR2 SVGEGT. The CDR3 DNA reads TGTGCCAGCAGTTTACAGGGGGCTAGGACAGATACGCAGTATTTT. Its protein product is CASSLQGARTDTQYF.

CDR3 bases: TGTGCCAGCAGCCTACAGGGCTATCAGCCCCAGCATTTT. Translated: CASSLQGYQPQHF. This rearrangement joins TRBV12-3 or TRBV12-4 to TRBJ1-5, with a possible D match to TRBD1 (6 bases). The germline V and J ends were trimmed by 6 bases and 5 bases, with 11 bases remaining between them. The CDR3 has 13 amino acids.

This chain uses TRBV30 with TRBJ2-7; perhaps TRBD2 as D (5 bases). The length of the CDR3 is 13 residues. CDR1 is GTSNPN and CDR2 is SVGIG in the germline V gene (reference sequence). Trimming removed 3 bases from V and 0 bases from J, with 9 bases in between. The CDR3 reads CAWSVAYSYEQYF. The CDR3 region has the DNA TGTGCCTGGAGCGTAGCGTACTCCTACGAGCAGTACTTC.

The chain couples TRBV7-2 to TRBJ2-1; 11 bases are a match to TRBD2. The germline V gene has CDR1 SGHTA and CDR2 FQGNSA. CDR3 length: 15 residues. J lost 7 bases, V lost 1 base, and 3 bases had no gene match. In DNA, the CDR3 is TGTGCCAGCAGCTTAGTCTCTAGCGGGAGGAATGAGCAGTTCTTC. Translated, it gives CASSLVSSGRNEQFF.

J is TRBJ1-2 and V is TRBV10-3; D possibly corresponds to TRBD1 (6 bases). The germline V and J ends were trimmed by 3 bases and 8 bases, with 16 bases remaining between them. The CDR3 consists of 14 residues. The V gene's germline CDR1 is ENHRY and CDR2 SYGVKD. CDR3 sequence (DNA): TGTGCCATCAGTGAAAAAGGGACACGAGAAGGCTACACCTTC. Residues: CAISEKGTREGYTF.

The chain uses TRBV5-1 and TRBJ2-1; perhaps TRBD2 as D (6 bases). Looked up from germline, CDR1 is SGHRS and CDR2 is YFSETQ. The CDR3 length is 13 residues. V shed 7 bases and J shed 10 bases, with 18 bases lying between them. CDR3 DNA sequence: TGCGCCAGCGGTCTTCAACTCGGGAGAGAGCAGTTCTTC. Protein sequence: CASGLQLGREQFF.

The rearrangement joins TRBV7-9 to TRBJ1-5; 9 bases align to TRBD1. Germline CDR1 reads SEHNR; CDR2 reads FQNEAQ (reference sequence). V dropped 1 base and J dropped 6; count of bases not matched to a gene: 7. This CDR3 has 16 amino acids. In DNA, the CDR3 is TGTGCCAGCAGCTTAGATGGGGGACAGGGTGCTCAGCCCCAGCATTTT. Translating gives CASSLDGGQGAQPQHF. The variable domain in full, with the rest retrieved from reference TRBV7-9 and TRBJ1-5, is DTGVSQNPRHKITKRGQNVTFRCDPISEHNRLYWYRQTLGQGPEFLTYFQNEAQLEKSRLLSDRFSAERPKGSFSTLEIQRTEQGDSAMYLCASSLDGGQGAQPQHFGDGTRLSIL.

The sample holds one count of this clone. This chain uses TRBV29-1 with TRBJ2-7; possibly TRBD1 for D (6 bases). The V and J ends lost 4 bases and 0 bases respectively, with 10 bases between them. Germline values: CDR1 SQVTM, CDR2 ANQGSEA. The CDR3 loop spans 13 amino acids. DNA of the CDR3: TGCAGCGTTGTTGGCAGGGGCTCCTACGAGCAGTACTTC. Its translation is CSVVGRGSYEQYF.